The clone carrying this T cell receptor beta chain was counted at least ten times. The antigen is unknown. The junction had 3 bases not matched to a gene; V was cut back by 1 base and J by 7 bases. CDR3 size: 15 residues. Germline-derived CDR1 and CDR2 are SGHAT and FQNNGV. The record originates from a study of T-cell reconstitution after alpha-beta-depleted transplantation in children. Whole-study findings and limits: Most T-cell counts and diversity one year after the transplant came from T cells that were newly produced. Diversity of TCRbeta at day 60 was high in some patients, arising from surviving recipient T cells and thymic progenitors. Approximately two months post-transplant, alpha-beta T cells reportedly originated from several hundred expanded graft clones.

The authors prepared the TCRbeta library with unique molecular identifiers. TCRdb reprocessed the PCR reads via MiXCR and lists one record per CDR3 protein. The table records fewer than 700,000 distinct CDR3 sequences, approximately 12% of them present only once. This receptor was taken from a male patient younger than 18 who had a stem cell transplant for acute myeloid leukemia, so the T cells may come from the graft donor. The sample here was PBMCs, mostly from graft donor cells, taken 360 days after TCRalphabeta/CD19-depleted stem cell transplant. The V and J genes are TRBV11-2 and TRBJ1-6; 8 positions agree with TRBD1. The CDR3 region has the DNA TGTGCCAGCAGCTTAGCACAGGGGGGGAATTCACCCCTCCACTTT. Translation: CASSLAQGGNSPLHF. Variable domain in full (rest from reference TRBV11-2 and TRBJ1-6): EAGVAQSPRYKIIEKRQSVAFWCNPISGHATLYWYQQILGQGPKLLIQFQNNGVVDDSQLPKDRFSAERLKGVDSTLKIQPAKLEDSAVYLCASSLAQGGNSPLHFGNGTRLTVT.